This entry is about one T cell receptor (beta chain). This receptor's antigen is unknown. There are no base qualities to consult, and no much larger clone falls within one base. The sample comes from a study of response to subunit inactivated influenza vaccine (dated by TCRdb to the late 2010s). Study-wide context: To follow how T cells responded to a trivalent subunit inactivated influenza vaccine, the researchers relied on deep quantitative profiling of the T cell receptor repertoire.

The CDR3 sequence holds 14 residues, the cysteine and phenylalanine included. Only CDR3 DNA is held: 42 bases, read in frame from base 1. Here V drops 5 bases and J drops 5 bases, and the junction holds 5 bases not matched to any gene. Libraries were prepared through RT-PCR. TCRdb records Illumina HiSeq 2500 as the sequencer. The public reads were reanalyzed by TCRdb: fastp trimming at Q25, MiXCR alignment, in-frame beta chains only. Every CDR3 protein is listed once, alongside the most common genes and DNA of its rows. This sample holds 450,000 to 600,000 distinct CDR3 sequences; approximately 15% were observed only once. Jointly, the top ten make up 3% of the sample. Paper-wide results and their limitations: The authors suggested that each seasonal influenza vaccination may recruit only a limited number of new T cells.

This material consisted of CD4+ T cells sorted from PBMCs, taken around 25 months after vaccination. The sequence is built from TRBV12-3 or TRBV12-4 and TRBJ2-5; 10 bases in the middle match TRBD2. The clonotype comes from a man aged 45 to 75 who received an inactivated influenza vaccine. Donor details come from another sample of the same person, matched by shared clones. Here is the DNA: TGTGCCAGCAGTCTGGGACTAGCGCCGGAGACCCAGTACTTC. This gives the protein CASSLGLAPETQYF.